This T cell receptor beta chain was documented in a study of blood T cells in healthy people across ages (dated by TCRdb to between 2014 and 2016). For the study in its entirety: In model experiments, roughly one uniquely barcoded TCR beta cDNA molecule per two T cells was captured by template switching. The donors were split into four age groups: young (average 16 years), middle-aged (nearly 40), aged (62) and long-lived (more than 80). Two additional independent replicas of 1 million unique cDNA reads from the same blood draw were analyzed for two donors (one aged 18 to 29 and one aged 80 or older). Using deep sequencing normalized with unique cDNA molecular identifiers, the study measured how TCR beta repertoire diversity changes with age. To avoid experimental bias, donors of different ages were distributed randomly across sequencing lanes. What the work shows at the level of the full study, not this receptor alone: As age increased, observed TCR beta diversity per million T cells dropped in a roughly linear way, and a significant reduction was already evident by age roughly 36. Observed TCR beta diversity correlated strongly with the percentage of naive T cells measured by flow cytometry. Estimates of total diversity from one million sequenced T cells were regarded as lower bounds and underestimates. Conclusive comparison of naive and antigen-experienced compartments was prevented by the profiling of bulk unsorted PBMCs. Because the CMV infection status of the donors was unknown, age-related changes in expanded clonotypes may potentially have been confounded. Compared with the aged group, the long-lived group had more naive CD4+ T cells, fewer expanded clones and increased TCR diversity, suggesting age selection.

Receptors were amplified or captured by 5' RACE. Sequencer: Illumina HiSeq 2500. A second roughly 6 to 11 cycle PCR used a sample-barcoded 5' primer and a J-beta primer mix. A unique molecular identifier was introduced onto each TCR beta cDNA molecule by a template-switch 5' adaptor carrying 12 random nucleotides. Each sample yielded at least 3 million CDR3-containing paired-end reads. First-strand cDNA synthesis was performed from all RNA using the Mint cDNA synthesis kit, with priming by a TRBC-specific oligonucleotide. Following uracil-DNA glycosylase treatment, all cDNA underwent a first 18-cycle PCR with the universal primers M1SS and BC2_uni_R. On the authors' methods: For normalization, 1 million high-quality reads, each with a distinct molecular identifier, were randomly selected from each sample. Reads sharing molecular identifiers were discarded rather than binned into consensus sequences. MiTCR, set to a Q25 quality threshold and the strictest error-elimination algorithm, was used for CDR3 identification, clonotype clustering and error correction. A nonparametric unseen species model using Euler transformation provided a lower-bound estimate of total TCR beta diversity. TCRdb passed the public sequencing reads through fastp at Q25 and MiXCR, retaining productive beta sequences. One record per CDR3 amino acid sequence lists the most common genes and DNA. These V and J calls originate from TCRdb's pipeline instead of the authors' own analysis. This sample gives 800,000 to 900,000 distinct CDR3 sequences in total; approximately 59% of them show up just once. Of the sample, around a quarter is held by the ten largest clones.

CDR1 and CDR2 (SGHTA, FQGNSA) derive from the germline V gene. Compared with germline, V lacks 1 base and J lacks 0 bases; bases without a gene match: 3. The CDR3, cysteine through phenylalanine, is 16 amino acids long. The entry retains the CDR3 DNA only, 48 bases that are in frame from base 1. The donors were roughly 39 Caucasian individuals from Russia, aged roughly 6 to 95 years, who were systemically healthy. Each donor gave 8 to 10 milliliters of peripheral blood, drawn into EDTA-treated Vacutainer tubes. PBMCs were isolated by Ficoll-Paque density-gradient centrifugation, with at least 6 million obtained per sample. Total RNA, at least 5 micrograms per sample, was extracted from PBMCs with Trizol reagent. For every donor, an aliquot of PBMCs went through flow cytometry to measure the percentages of naive CD45RAhigh/CD27high T cells. About this clonotype itself: Which antigen it targets is not known. No base qualities exist here, and no much larger clone lies one base off it.

Sequenced input: blood. The receptor comes from a young man in good health. The chain is made from TRBV7-2 and TRBJ2-1, with TRBD2 matching 7 junction bases. The nucleotide sequence is TGTGCCAGCAGCTTAGAAAGCGGGGCCTCCTACAATGAGCAGTTCTTC. The encoded protein is CASSLESGASYNEQFF.